This T cell receptor beta chain stems from a study of CD4 T cells in relation to SARS-CoV-2 and coronaviruses. The CDR3 contains 14 residues. Germline V gene sequence: CDR1 GTSNPN, CDR2 SVGIG (reference sequence). The V and J ends lost 0 bases and 4 bases respectively, with 9 bases between them. Naive or memory CD4+ cells were cultured 1:1 with T cell-depleted PBMCs plus CEF. Only in-frame clones appear in the TCRdb table, and some are missing; sequencing was by immunoSEQ multiplex PCR. The table has around 40,000 clones, 75% to 90% seen once; the top ten hold less than 1.5%. Concerning this clone itself: The antigen remains undetermined.

V and J are TRBV30 and TRBJ1-4; D gene uncertain. Sequencing was done on a sample of naive CD4+ T cells from PBMCs, cultured in vitro. The subset: naive CD4+ T cells isolated by negative enrichment. This sequence originates from an adult with COVID-19. CDR3 coding DNA: TGTGCCTGGAGTGTCTCGGATTTTAATGAAAAACTGTTTTTT. This gives the protein CAWSVSDFNEKLFF.